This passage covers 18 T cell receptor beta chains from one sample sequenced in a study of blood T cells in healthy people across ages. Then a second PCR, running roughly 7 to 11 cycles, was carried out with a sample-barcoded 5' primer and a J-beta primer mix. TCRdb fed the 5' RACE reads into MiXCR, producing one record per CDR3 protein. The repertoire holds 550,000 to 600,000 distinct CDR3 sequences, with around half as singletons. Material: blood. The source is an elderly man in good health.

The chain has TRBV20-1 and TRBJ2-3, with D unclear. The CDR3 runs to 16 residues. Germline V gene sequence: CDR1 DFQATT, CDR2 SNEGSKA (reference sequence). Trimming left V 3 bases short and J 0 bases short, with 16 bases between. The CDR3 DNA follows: TGCAGTGCTAGCGGAGATTTTCAGCTCAGCACAGATACGCAGTATTTT. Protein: CSASGDFQLSTDTQYF.

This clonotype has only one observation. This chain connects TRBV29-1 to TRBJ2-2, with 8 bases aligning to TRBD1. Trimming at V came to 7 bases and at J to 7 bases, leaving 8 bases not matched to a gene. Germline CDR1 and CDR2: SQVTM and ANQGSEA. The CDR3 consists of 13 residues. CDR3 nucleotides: TGCAGCGCTCAGGGGGCGGGCATCGGGGAGCTGTTTTTT. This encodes CSAQGAGIGELFF.

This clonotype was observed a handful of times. The CDR3 DNA sequence: TGTGCCAGCAGCAAGGTAGTAGCGGGTAGCTACGAGCAGTACTTC. This translates into CASSKVVAGSYEQYF. The J gene is TRBJ2-7, the V gene TRBV7-2, with 7 bases fitting TRBD2. V was clipped by 5 bases and J by 3 bases; unmatched bases: 10. The length of the CDR3 is 15 residues. The germline CDR1 and CDR2 sequences are SGHTA and FQGNSA.

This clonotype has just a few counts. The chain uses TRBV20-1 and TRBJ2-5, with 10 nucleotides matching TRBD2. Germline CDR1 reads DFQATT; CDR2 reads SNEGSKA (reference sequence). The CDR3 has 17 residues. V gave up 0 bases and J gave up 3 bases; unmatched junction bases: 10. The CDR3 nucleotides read TGCAGTGCTAGAGATATTAGGAGCGGGAGGGTGAAAGAGACCCAGTACTTC. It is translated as CSARDIRSGRVKETQYF.

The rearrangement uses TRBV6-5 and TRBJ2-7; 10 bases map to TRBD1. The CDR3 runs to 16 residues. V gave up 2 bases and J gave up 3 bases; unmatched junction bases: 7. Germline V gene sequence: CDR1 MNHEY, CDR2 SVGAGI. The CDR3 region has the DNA TGTGCCAGCAGTTACAAGACCGGGACAGGGGACTACGAGCAGTACTTC. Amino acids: CASSYKTGTGDYEQYF.

The CDR3 loop reads CASAGQGYGYTF. CDR3 coding DNA: TGTGCCAGCGCGGGGCAGGGCTATGGCTACACCTTC. The V gene is TRBV5-8, the J gene TRBJ1-2; perhaps TRBD1 as D (5 bases). Germline V gene sequence: CDR1 SGHTS, CDR2 YDEGEE. The ends were cut back, 7 bases at V and 4 bases at J, with 11 bases in the middle. The CDR3 is 12 amino acids. The whole variable domain, remainder taken from reference TRBV5-8 and TRBJ1-2, is EAGVTQSPTHLIKTRGQQATLRCSPISGHTSVYWYQQALGLGLQFLLWYDEGEERNRGNFPPRFSGRQFPNYSSELNVNALELEDSALYLCASAGQGYGYTFGSGTRLTVV.

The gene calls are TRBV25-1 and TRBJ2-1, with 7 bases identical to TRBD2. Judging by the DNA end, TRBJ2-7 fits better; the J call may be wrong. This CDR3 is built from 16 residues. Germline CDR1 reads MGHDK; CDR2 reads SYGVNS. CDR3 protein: CASSPTAGLYYNEQYF. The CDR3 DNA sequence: TGTGCCAGCAGTCCCACCGCGGGACTATACTACAATGAGCAGTACTTC.

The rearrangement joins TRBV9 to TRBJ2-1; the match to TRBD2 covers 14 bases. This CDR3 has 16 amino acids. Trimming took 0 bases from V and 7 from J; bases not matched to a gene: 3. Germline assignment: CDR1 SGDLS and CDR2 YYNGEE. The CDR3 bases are TGTGCCAGCAGCGTAGTGGGGACTAGCGGGAGAAATGAGCAGTTCTTC. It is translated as CASSVVGTSGRNEQFF.

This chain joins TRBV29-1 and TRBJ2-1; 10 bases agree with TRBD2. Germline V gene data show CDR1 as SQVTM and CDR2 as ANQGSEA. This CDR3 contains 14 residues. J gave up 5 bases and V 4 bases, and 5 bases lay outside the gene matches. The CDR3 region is CSVGSLAGDNEQFF. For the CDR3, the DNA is TGCAGCGTTGGATCCCTAGCGGGAGACAATGAGCAGTTCTTC.

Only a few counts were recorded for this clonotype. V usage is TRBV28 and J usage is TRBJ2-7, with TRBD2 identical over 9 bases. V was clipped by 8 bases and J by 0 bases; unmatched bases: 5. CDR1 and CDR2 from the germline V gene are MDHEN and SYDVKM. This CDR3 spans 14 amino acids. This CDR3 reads CASESGGYSYEQYF. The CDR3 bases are TGTGCCAGCGAGAGCGGGGGGTACTCCTACGAGCAGTACTTC.

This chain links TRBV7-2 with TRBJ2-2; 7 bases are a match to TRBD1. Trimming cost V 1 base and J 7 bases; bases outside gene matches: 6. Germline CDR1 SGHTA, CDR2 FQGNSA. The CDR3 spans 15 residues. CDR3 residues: CASSLEGQPGGELFF. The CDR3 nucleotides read TGTGCCAGCAGCTTAGAGGGACAGCCCGGCGGGGAGCTGTTTTTT.

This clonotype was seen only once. CDR3 in amino acids: CASSLNLADPGETQYF. Written as DNA, the CDR3 is TGCGCCAGCAGCTTGAACCTAGCGGACCCAGGAGAGACCCAGTACTTC. V gene TRBV5-1 combines with J gene TRBJ2-5; 7 nucleotides match TRBD2. V was clipped by 1 base and J by 4 bases; unmatched bases: 10. The V gene's germline CDR1 is SGHRS and CDR2 YFSETQ. This CDR3 has 16 residues.

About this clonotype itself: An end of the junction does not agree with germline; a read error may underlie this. The CDR3 protein is CAGRLGGGGLYNEQFF. The CDR3 DNA follows: TGTGCCGGCAGGCTTGGGGGAGGCGGGCTTTACAATGAGCAGTTCTTC. V usage is TRBV6-1 and J usage is TRBJ2-1; TRBD2 is a possible D gene (6 bases). CDR1 and CDR2 from the germline V gene are MNHNS and SASEGT. This CDR3 is built from 16 residues.

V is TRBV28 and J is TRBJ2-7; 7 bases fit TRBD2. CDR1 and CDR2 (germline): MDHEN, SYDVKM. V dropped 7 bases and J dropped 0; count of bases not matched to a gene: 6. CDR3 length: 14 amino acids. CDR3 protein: CASNLRDYSYEQYF. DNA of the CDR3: TGTGCCAGCAATCTGCGGGACTACTCCTACGAGCAGTACTTC.

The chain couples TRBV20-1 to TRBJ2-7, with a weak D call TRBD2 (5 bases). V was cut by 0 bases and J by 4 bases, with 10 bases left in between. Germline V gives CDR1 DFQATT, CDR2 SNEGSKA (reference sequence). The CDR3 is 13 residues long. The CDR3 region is CSARDPGFYEQYF. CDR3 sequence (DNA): TGCAGTGCTAGAGACCCGGGGTTTTACGAGCAGTACTTC.

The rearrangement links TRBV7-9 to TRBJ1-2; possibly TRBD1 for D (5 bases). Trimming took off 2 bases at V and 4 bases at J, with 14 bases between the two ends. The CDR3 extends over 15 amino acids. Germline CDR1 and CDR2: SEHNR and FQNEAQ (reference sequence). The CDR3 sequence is CASSLSPQGIYGYTF. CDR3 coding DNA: TGTGCCAGCAGCTTATCCCCCCAGGGAATCTATGGCTACACCTTC.

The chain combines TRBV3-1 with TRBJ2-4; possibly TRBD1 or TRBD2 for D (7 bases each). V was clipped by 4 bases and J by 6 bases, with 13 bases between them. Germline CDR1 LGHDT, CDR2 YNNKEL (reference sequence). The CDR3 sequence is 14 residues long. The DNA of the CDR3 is TGTGCCAGCAGCCGGGAGGGGGCGAGAAACATTCAGTACTTC. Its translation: CASSREGARNIQYF.

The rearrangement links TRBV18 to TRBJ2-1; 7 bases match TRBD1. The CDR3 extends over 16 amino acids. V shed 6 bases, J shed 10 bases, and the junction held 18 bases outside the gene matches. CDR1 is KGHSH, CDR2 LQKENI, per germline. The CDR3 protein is CASSPAGGSATYEQFF. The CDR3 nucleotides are TGTGCCAGCTCCCCTGCAGGGGGTAGCGCCACCTACGAGCAGTTCTTC.